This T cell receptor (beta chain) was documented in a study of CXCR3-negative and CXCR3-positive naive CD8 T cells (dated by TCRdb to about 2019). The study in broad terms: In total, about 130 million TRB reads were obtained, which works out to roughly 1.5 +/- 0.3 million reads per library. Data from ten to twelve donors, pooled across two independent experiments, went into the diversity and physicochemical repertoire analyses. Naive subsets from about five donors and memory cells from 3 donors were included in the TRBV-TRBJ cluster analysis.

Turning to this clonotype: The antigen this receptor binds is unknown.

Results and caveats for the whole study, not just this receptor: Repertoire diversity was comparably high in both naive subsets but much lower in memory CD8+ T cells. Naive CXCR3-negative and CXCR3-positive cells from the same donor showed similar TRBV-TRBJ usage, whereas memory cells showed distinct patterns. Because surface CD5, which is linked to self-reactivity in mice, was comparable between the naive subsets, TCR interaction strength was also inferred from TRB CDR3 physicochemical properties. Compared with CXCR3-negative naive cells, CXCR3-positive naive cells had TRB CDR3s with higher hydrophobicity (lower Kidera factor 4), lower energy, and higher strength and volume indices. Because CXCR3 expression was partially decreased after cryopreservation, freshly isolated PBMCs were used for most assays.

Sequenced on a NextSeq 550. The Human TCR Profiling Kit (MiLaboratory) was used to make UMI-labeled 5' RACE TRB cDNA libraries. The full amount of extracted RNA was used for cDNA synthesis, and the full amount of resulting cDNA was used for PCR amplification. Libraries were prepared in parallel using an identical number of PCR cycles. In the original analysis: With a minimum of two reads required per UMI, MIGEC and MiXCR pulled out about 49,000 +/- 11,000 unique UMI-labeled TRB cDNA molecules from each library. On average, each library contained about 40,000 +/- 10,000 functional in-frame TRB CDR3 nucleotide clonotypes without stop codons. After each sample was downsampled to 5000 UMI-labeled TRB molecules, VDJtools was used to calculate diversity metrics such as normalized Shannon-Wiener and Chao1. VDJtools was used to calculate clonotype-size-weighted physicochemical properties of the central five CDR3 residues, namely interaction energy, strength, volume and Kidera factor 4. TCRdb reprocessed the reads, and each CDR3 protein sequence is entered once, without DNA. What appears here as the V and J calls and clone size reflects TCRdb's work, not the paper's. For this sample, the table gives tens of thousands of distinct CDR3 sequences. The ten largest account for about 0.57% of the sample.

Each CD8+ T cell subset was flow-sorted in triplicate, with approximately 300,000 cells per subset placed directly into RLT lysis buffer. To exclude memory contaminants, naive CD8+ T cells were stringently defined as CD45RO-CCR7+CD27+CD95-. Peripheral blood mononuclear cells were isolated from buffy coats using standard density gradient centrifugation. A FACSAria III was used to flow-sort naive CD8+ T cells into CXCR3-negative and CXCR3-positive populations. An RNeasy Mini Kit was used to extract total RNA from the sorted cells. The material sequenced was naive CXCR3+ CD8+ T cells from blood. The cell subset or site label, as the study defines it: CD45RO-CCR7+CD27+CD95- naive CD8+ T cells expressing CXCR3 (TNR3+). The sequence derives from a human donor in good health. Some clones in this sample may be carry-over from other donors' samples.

The CDR3 protein sequence reads: CASSRGYEQYF. The sequence joins TRBV7-6 to TRBJ2-7. The germline V gene gives CDR1 as SGHVS and CDR2 as FNYEAQ. The CDR3 starts with the cysteine, ends with the phenylalanine, and has 11 residues. No DNA is listed.